This TCR beta chain was identified in a study of T cells after posttransplantation cyclophosphamide. The CDR3 length is 13 residues. Germline CDR1 is MNHEY and CDR2 is SVGAGI. With 10 bases clipped from V and 8 bases from J, the junction kept 10 bases outside the gene matches. Busulfan-fludarabine conditioning, marrow transplant, and cyclophosphamide on days +3 and +4 were administered. The table came from immunoSEQ multiplex PCR; TCRdb's copy has only in-frame clones and leaves some out. This repertoire lists 12,000 or so clones without singletons; roughly 25% sits in the top ten. This clone was detected ten times or more. Its antigen is as yet unknown. General observations from the study: Donor CD8+ memory clones often dominated recipient blood repertoires at later times. Recipient CMV seropositivity and CMV reactivation strongly tracked TRB clonality. Blood and skin or GI T cell repertoires showed limited TRB overlap.

This receptor was identified in a female patient in her 40s who received an allogeneic stem cell transplant from a related donor, was CMV-positive, and had acute GVHD only. Some T cells may be provided by the graft donor. This rearrangement joins TRBV6-5 to TRBJ2-1, with 8 positions matching TRBD2. Sequenced material: PBMCs, taken after allogeneic stem cell transplant with posttransplant cyclophosphamide. As DNA, the CDR3 is TGTGCCACCAGACTAGTCGGGAGGGATGAGCAGTTCTTC. It encodes CATRLVGRDEQFF.